This T cell receptor (beta chain) derives from a study of shared clonotypes between healthy human individuals. Study-level background: Donor ages ranged 18 to 49 years: a couple of women, a few men.

After removal of 5 bases from V and 6 bases from J, the junction contained 18 bases not matched to a gene. The CDR3 extends over 18 amino acids. Germline lookup yields CDR1 MNHEY and CDR2 SMNVEV (reference sequence). Measured with immunoSEQ multiplex PCR; TCRdb has only the in-frame clones, and not every one. Altogether 2 million to 2.5 million clones are present, just under 95% being singletons, with the ten largest covering 0.37%. The receptor's source is a man between 18 and 29 years old in good health. Some clones in this sample may be carry-over from other donors' samples. Sample: naive CD4+ T cells from PBMCs. The subset was: CD45RA+ positively selected. This chain joins TRBV27 and TRBJ2-7; 11 nucleotides agree with TRBD2. The CDR3 is CASSPIQFLAGGLREQYF. CDR3 nucleotide sequence: TGTGCCAGCAGTCCGATCCAGTTTCTAGCGGGAGGACTTCGCGAGCAGTACTTC.